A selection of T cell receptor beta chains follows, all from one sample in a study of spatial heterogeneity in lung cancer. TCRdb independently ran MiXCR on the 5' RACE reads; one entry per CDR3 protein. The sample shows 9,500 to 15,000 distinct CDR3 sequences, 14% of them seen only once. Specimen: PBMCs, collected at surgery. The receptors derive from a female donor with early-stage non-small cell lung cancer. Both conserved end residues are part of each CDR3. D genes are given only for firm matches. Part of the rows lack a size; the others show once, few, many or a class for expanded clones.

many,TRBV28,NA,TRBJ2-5,TGTGCCACCCTCCTAGGGGGAAATCAAGAGACCCAGTACTTC,CATLLGGNQETQYF
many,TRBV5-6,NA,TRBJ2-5,TGTGCCAGCAATTCTTTGAGGGAGTGGGGGGAGACCCAGTACTTC,CASNSLREWGETQYF
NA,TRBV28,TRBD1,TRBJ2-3,TGTGCCAGCAGCCGGGACAGCGGCACAGATACGCAGTATTTT,CASSRDSGTDTQYF
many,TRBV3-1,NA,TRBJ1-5,TGTGCCAGCAGCTTTGCCCTTTCCACAGGGCGTCGGCCCCAGCATTTT,CASSFALSTGRRPQHF
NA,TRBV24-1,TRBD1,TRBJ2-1,TGTGCCGCCGGGACAGGGAGCCTTTATGAGCAGTTCTTC,CAAGTGSLYEQFF
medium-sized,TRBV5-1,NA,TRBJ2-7,TGCGCCAGCAGCTTGGCTCAAGGGTTCTCCTACGAGCAGTACTTC,CASSLAQGFSYEQYF
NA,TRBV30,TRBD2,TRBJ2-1,TGTGCCTGGAGTGTACTTGCGGGGGGCCGGGATGAGCAGTTCTTC,CAWSVLAGGRDEQFF
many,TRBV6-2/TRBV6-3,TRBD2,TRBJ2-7,TGTGCCAGCAGTCCGGGACTAGCGGGAACCTACGAGCAGTACTTC,CASSPGLAGTYEQYF
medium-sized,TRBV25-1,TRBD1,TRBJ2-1,TGTGCCAGCAGTGAAGTGACAGGGCCCTACAATGAGCAGTTCTTC,CASSEVTGPYNEQFF
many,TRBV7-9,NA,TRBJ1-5,TGTGCCAGCAGTGGCGGGACAACCCATCAGCCCCAGCATTTT,CASSGGTTHQPQHF
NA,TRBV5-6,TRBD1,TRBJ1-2,TGTGCCAGCAGCTACCGGGACAGACCTAACTATGGCTACACCTTC,CASSYRDRPNYGYTF
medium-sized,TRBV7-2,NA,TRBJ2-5,TGTGCCAGCAGCTTTGTAGAGAGAAAGACCCAGTACTTC,CASSFVERKTQYF
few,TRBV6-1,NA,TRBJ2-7,TGTGCCAGCAGTTTCACCCAGGGGTACGAGCAGTACTTC,CASSFTQGYEQYF
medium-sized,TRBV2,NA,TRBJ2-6,TGTGCCAGCAGTGAACGACTATCTGGGGCCAACGTCCTGACTTTC,CASSERLSGANVLTF
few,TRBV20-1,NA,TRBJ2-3,TGCAGTGCCGTCGGGGGCTCGGGCACAGATACGCAGTATTTT,CSAVGGSGTDTQYF
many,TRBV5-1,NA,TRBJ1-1,TGCGCCAGCAGCTCTTCACAGGGACTTATGAACACTGAAGCTTTCTTT,CASSSSQGLMNTEAFF
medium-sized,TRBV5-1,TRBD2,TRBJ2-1,TGCGCCAGCAGATCGGGGGTCGGGAGGGTCTACAATGAGCAGTTCTTC,CASRSGVGRVYNEQFF
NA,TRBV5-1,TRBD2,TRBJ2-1,TGCGCCAGCAGCTTGACCACTAGCGGTTACAATGAGCAGTTCTTC,CASSLTTSGYNEQFF
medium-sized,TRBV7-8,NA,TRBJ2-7,TGTGCCAGCAGCCCTGGGACCGATACTACCTACGAGCAGTACTTC,CASSPGTDTTYEQYF
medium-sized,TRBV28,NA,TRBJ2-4,TGTGCCAGCAGTGCCGGTCTCACCGGAATTCAGTACTTC,CASSAGLTGIQYF
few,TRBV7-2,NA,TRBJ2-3,TGTGCCAGCAGCTTAAGCTGGGGAGGCACAGATACGCAGTATTTT,CASSLSWGGTDTQYF